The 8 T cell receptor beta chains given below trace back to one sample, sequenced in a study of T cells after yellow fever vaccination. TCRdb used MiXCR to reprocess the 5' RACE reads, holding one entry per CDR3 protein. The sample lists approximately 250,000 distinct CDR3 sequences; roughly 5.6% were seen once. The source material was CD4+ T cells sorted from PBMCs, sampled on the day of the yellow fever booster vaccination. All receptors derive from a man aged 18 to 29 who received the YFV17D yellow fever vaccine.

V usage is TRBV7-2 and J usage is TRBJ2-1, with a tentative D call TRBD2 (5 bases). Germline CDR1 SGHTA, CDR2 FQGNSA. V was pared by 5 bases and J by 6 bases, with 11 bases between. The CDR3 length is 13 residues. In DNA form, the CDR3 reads TGTGCCAGCAGCCAAACTAGTGGCAATGAGCAGTTCTTC. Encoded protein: CASSQTSGNEQFF.

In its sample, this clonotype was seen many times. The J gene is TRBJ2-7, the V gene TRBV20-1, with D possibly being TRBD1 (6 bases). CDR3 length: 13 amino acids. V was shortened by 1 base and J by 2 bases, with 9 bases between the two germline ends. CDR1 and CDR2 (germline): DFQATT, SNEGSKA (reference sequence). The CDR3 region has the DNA TGCAGTGCTAGAGGGGACAAACCCTACGAGCAGTACTTC. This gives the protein CSARGDKPYEQYF.

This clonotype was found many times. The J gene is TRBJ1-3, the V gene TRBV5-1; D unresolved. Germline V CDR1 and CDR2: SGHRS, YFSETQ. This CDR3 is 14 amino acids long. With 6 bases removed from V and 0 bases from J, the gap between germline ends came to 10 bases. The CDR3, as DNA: TGCGCCAGCAAATCGACGGACTCTGGAAACACCATATATTTT. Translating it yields CASKSTDSGNTIYF.

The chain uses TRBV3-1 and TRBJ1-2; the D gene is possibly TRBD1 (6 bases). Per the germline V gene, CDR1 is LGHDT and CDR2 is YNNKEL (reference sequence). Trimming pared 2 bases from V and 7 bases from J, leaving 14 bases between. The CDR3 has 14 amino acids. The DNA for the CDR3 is TGTGCCAGCAGCCAAAGACAGGCTGGGGGTGGCTACACCTTC. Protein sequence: CASSQRQAGGGYTF. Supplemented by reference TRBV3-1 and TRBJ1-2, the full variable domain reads DTAVSQTPKYLVTQMGNDKSIKCEQNLGHDTMYWYKQDSKKFLKIMFSYNNKELIINETVPNRFSPKSPDKAHLNLHINSLELGDSAVYFCASSQRQAGGGYTFGSGTRLTVV.

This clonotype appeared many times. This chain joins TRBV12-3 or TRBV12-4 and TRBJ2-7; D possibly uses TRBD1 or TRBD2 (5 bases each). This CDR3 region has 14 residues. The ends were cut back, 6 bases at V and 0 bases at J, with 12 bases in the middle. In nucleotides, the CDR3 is TGTGCCAGCAGAGGGACGATCGCCTCCTACGAGCAGTACTTC. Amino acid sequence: CASRGTIASYEQYF.

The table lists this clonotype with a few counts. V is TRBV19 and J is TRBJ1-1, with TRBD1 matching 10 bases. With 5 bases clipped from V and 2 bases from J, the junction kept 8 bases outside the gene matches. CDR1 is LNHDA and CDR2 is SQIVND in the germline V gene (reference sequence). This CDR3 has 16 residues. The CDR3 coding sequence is TGTGCCAGTAGTCCCTGGACAGGGGGAAGTAACACTGAAGCTTTCTTT. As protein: CASSPWTGGSNTEAFF.

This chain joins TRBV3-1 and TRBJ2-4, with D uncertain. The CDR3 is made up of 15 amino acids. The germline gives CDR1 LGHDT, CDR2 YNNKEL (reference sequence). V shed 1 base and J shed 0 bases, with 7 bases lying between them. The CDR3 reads CASSQVLTAKNIQYF. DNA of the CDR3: TGTGCCAGCAGCCAAGTTCTAACAGCCAAAAACATTCAGTACTTC.

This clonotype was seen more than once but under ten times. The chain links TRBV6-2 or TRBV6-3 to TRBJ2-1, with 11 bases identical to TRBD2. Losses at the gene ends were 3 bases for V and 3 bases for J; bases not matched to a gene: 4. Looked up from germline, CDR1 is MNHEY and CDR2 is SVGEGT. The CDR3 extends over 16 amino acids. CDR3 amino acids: CASSYTSGGLYNEQFF. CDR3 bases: TGTGCCAGCAGTTATACTAGCGGGGGCCTCTACAATGAGCAGTTCTTC.